This T cell receptor (beta chain) was recorded in a study of molecular identifiers for immune sequencing clone quantification (dated by TCRdb to 2016 to 2019). A note on the overall study: For a replicate experiment, RNA from roughly 20,000 or 100,000 naive CD8 T cells was divided into five aliquots, of which four were sequenced. This methods study used CD8 T cells to benchmark TCR RNA copy counting and molecular-identifier clustering-based TCR repertoire sequencing (MIDCIRS).

CDR1 and CDR2 are read off the germline V gene as SNHLY and FYNNEI. The CDR3 sequence holds 14 residues, the cysteine and phenylalanine included. Just the 42-base CDR3 DNA is kept, in frame starting at base 1. The V and J ends are trimmed by 3 bases and 7 bases, leaving 13 bases between them. Broader findings and caveats from the paper: The naive libraries included spiked-in Jurkat TCR RNA (10 copies' worth), and this Jurkat TCR RNA is not part of the donor repertoire. Modeling gave 3 to 3.5 recovered TCR RNA copies per cell versus approximately 11 by digital PCR, implying roughly 29% capture efficiency. Spiked-in Jurkat TCR RNA equivalent to a single cell was reported to be detectable even among one million naive CD8 T cells. In CMV-specific effector cells, over 99% of molecules were held by clones above 20 RNA copies, whereas under 1% of molecules were held by such clones in naive cells. When barcode sub-clustering was not used, chimeric consensus sequences inflated TCR diversity, with chimeras reaching as high as 47%. Highly expanded clone sizes could be underestimated because identical TCR molecules may share a barcode.

Preparation of the library involved PCR. The sequencer was an Illumina HiSeq 4000. Bulk TCR libraries were generated as previously described, with the TCR primers listed in Table S5 used. Purification of total RNA was performed with the Qiagen AllPrep DNA/RNA kit. Before analysis, reads from multiple sequencing runs of the same library were pooled. Processing in the source paper ran as follows. Only reads with exact TCR constant sequence were kept, trimmed to 150 nt, and grouped by their 12-nt molecular barcodes. Within each barcode group, reads were sub-clustered at a 15% Levenshtein threshold, and quality-weighted consensus sequences were built per RNA molecule. Non-functional sequences were removed, as were lower-count sequences one edit away from another. On the basis of fitting two negative binomial distributions, barcode sub-clusters with fewer than 20% of the maximum read count were discarded. TCRdb reprocessing: public reads trimmed at Q25 with fastp, clones called with MiXCR, in-frame beta chains kept. Identical CDR3 protein sequences are pooled into one entry, listed with their most common genes and DNA. These V and J calls originate from TCRdb's pipeline instead of the authors' own analysis. The table for this sample lists 300,000 to 400,000 distinct CDR3 sequences; roughly a fifth of them were counted only once. The ten largest make up approximately 0.85% of the sample.

Libraries of naive CD8 T cells were generated from about 19,000 to 1,100,000 sorted cells, with 10%, 30% or 50% of the purified RNA used. Naive CD8 T cells were FACS-sorted as CD8+CD4-CCR7+CD45RA+ on a BD FACSAria II into RLT Plus buffer. Detection sensitivity was tested by spiking Jurkat RNA equal to fewer than twelve TCR copies' worth into samples containing 20,000-1,000,000 naive CD8 T cells. CD8 T cells were enriched with RosetteSep CD8+ T Cell Enrichment Cocktail and Ficoll-Paque, followed by ACK red cell lysis. Ten or more counts support this clonotype. Its target antigen remains unknown. No base qualities exist here, and no much larger clone lies one base off it.

The sample taken for sequencing was naive CD8+ T cells from blood, with Jurkat cell RNA spiked in. According to the study, the label for this sample's cell subset or site signals: FACS-sorted CD8+CD4-CCR7+CD45RA+ naive T cells. The sequence was obtained from a human donor in good health. Some libraries in this study had Jurkat cell RNA spiked in. The V gene is TRBV2 and the J gene is TRBJ2-1, with TRBD2 tentatively as D gene (5 bases match). The CDR3 region: CASSDWGRLNEQFF. The sequence in DNA is TGTGCCAGCAGTGATTGGGGTAGACTAAATGAGCAGTTCTTC.